The present entry profiles one TCR beta chain with its context. This receptor's antigen is unknown. Qualities for individual bases were not recorded, and no much larger clone is one base off. The data are from a study of T cell changes during pregnancy in multiple sclerosis (dated 2019 in TCRdb). For the wider study: The study examined how the T cell repertoire changed over the course of pregnancy in women with multiple sclerosis.

At the junction V is shortened by 3 bases and J by 0 bases, with 22 bases in between. CDR1 is given as SGDLS and CDR2 as YYNGEE, both from the germline V gene. Measured from the cysteine to the phenylalanine, the CDR3 is 20 residues long. The sequence is cut down to CDR3 DNA, 60 bases in frame from base 1. Library generation was performed with the immunoSEQ multiplex PCR assay. Not all clones reach the TCRdb copy of this immuneACCESS table, which keeps in-frame sequences only. Checked studies attribute under half of the gap to unresolved V genes and leave the rest unexplained. The sample yields roughly 40,000 clones; approximately 92% were counted once. Around 1.2% of the sample rests with the top ten.

This receptor chain uses TRBV9 and TRBJ2-6, and possibly TRBD1, on 6 matching bases. Source: peripheral blood, taken before pregnancy. The sequence came from a female donor with multiple sclerosis, enrolled in a pregnancy study. The CDR3 reads CASSAQSRQAPSSGANVLTF. The bases read TGTGCCAGCAGCGCCCAATCGCGACAGGCCCCTAGCTCTGGGGCCAACGTCCTGACTTTC.